This entry is about one TCR beta chain. As yet, its antigen is unknown. Within the ViraFEST assay, antigen-specific CD4+ T cells underwent expansion with viral peptide pools prior to sequencing. CD4+ T cell isolation took place after approximately 11 days of culture. In the vaccine recipients, nucleocapsid antibodies were negative and there was no prior SARS-CoV-2 infection. The authors replaced half the medium with IL-2 medium on days 3 and 7. V lost 6 bases and J lost 5; bases outside the gene matches: 0. CDR1 is MNHEY, CDR2 SVGAGI, per germline. This CDR3 comprises 12 residues. The data stem from a study of vaccination effects on CD4 cells after COVID-19. Sequencing was performed with immunoSEQ multiplex PCR; in TCRdb, only in-frame clones are kept and a portion is missing. The data contain around 23,000 clones, about 70% of them singletons.

The chain uses TRBV6-5 and TRBJ2-2; 7 bases agree with TRBD1. The clonotype comes from a human donor who received a COVID-19 vaccine. The sample consisted of CD4+ T cells from PBMCs cultured with HCoV-NL63 spike peptides, taken before COVID-19 vaccination. The CDR3 spells CASSRGTGELFF. The CDR3 coding sequence is TGTGCCAGCAGCAGGGGGACCGGGGAGCTGTTTTTT.